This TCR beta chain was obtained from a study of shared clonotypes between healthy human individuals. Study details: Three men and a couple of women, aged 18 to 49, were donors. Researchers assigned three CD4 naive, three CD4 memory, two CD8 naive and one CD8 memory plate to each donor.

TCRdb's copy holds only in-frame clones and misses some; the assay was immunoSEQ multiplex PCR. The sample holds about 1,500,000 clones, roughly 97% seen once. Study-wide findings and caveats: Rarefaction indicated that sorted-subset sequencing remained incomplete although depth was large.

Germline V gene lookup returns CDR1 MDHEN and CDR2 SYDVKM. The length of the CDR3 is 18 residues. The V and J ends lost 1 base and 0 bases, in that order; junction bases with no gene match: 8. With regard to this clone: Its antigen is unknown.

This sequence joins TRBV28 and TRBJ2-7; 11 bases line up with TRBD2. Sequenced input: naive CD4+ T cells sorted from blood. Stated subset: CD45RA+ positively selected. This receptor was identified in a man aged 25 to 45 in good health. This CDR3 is CASSLYILAGDRSYEQYF. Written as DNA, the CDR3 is TGTGCCAGCAGTTTATACATACTAGCGGGAGACCGCTCCTACGAGCAGTACTTC.